Below, one TCR beta chain is given with its context. Antigen specificity is unknown. The blood volume drawn from each donor was around 2.5 ml. Without any T cell sorting, total RNA was isolated from whole blood. This sample was taken from a study of monozygotic twins with inflammatory bowel disease. Findings and limits, study-wide: No one strong IBD-associated signal or clonotype was supported.

The CDR3 is 15 residues long. Germline CDR1 reads LNHNV; CDR2 reads YYDKDF (reference sequence). With the 5' RACE reads reprocessed, TCRdb shows one record per CDR3 protein and no DNA. The data show approximately 400,000 distinct CDR3 sequences, and the top ten clones hold 2% to 2.5%. The chain joins TRBV15 to TRBJ2-5; with no DNA, the TCRdb D assignment of TRBD2 cannot be verified. The sequencing sample was made of blood. This TCR derives from a human donor with ulcerative colitis or Crohn's disease, or a healthy co-twin of an affected twin (not recorded which). The CDR3 protein is CATSRDRGGGETQYF.